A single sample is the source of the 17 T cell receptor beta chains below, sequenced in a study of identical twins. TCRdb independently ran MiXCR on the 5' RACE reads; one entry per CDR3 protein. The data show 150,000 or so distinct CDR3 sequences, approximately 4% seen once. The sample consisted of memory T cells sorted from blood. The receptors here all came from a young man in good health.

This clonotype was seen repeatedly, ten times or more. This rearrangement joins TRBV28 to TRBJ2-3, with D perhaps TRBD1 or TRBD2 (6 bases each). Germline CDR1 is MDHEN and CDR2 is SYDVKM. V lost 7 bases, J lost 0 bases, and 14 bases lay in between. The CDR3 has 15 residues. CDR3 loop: CASIRRRGSTDTQYF. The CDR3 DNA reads TGTGCCAGCATTCGTCGGAGGGGGAGCACAGATACGCAGTATTTT. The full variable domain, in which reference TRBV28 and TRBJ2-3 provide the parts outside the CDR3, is DVKVTQSSRYLVKRTGEKVFLECVQDMDHENMFWYRQDPGLGLRLIYFSYDVKMKEKGDIPEGYSVSREKKERFSLILESASTNQTSMYLCASIRRRGSTDTQYFGPGTRLTVL.

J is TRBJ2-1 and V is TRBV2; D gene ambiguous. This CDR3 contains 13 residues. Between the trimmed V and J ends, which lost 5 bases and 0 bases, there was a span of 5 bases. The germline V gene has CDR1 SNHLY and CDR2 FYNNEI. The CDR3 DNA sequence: TGTGCCAGCAGTCAACCCTCCTACAATGAGCAGTTCTTC. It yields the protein CASSQPSYNEQFF.

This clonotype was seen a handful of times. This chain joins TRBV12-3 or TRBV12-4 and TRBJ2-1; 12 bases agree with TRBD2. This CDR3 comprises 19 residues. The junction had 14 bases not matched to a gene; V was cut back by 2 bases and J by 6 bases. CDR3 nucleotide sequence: TGTGCCAGCAGTTTATGGACCCCGCAAACTAGCGGGAGGTTCAATGAGCAGTTCTTC. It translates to CASSLWTPQTSGRFNEQFF.

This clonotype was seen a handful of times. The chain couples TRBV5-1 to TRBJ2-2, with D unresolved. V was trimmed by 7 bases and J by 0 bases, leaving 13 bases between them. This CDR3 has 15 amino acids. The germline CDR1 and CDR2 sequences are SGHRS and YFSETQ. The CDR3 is CASSEGGTNTGELFF. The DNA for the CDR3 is TGCGCCAGCTCCGAAGGTGGAACGAACACCGGGGAGCTGTTTTTT.

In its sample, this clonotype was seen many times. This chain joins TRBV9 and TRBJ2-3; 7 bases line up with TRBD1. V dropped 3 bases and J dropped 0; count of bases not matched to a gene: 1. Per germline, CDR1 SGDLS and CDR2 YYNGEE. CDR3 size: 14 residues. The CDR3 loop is CASSEGQSTDTQYF. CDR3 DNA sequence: TGTGCCAGCAGCGAGGGACAGAGCACAGATACGCAGTATTTT.

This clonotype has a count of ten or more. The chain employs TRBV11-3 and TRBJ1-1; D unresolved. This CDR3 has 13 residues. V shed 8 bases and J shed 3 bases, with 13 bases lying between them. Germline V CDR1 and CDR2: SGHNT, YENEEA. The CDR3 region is CASALQRDTEAFF. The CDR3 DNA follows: TGTGCCAGCGCGTTACAGAGGGACACTGAAGCTTTCTTT.

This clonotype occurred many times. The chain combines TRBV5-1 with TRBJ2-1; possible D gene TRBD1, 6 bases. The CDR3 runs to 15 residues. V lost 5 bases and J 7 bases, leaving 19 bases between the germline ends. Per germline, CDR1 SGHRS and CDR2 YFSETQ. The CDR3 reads CASSSRQGSRNEQFF. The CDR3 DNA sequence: TGCGCCAGCAGTAGTAGGCAGGGGAGTCGGAATGAGCAGTTCTTC. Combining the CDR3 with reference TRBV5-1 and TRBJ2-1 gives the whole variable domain KAGVTQTPRYLIKTRGQQVTLSCSPISGHRSVSWYQQTPGQGLQFLFEYFSETQRNKGNFPGRFSGRQFSNSRSEMNVSTLELGDSALYLCASSSRQGSRNEQFFGPGTRLTVL.

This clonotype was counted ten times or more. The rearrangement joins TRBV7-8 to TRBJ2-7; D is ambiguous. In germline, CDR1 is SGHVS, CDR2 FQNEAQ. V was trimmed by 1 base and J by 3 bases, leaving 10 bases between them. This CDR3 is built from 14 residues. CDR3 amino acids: CASSLEGAIYEQYF. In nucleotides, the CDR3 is TGTGCCAGCAGCTTAGAGGGCGCCATCTACGAGCAGTACTTC.

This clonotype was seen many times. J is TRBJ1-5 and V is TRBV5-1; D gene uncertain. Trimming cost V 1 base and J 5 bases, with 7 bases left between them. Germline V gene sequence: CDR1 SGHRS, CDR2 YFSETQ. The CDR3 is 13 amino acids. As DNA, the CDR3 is TGCGCCAGCAGCTTGTTGTCTGATCAGCCCCAGCATTTT. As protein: CASSLLSDQPQHF.

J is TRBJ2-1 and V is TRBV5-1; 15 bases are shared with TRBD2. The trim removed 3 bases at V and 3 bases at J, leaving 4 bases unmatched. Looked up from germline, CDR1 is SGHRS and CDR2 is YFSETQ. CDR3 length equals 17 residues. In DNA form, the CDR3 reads TGCGCCAGCAGCTCCTGGACTAGCGGGAGGGTCTACAATGAGCAGTTCTTC. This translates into CASSSWTSGRVYNEQFF.

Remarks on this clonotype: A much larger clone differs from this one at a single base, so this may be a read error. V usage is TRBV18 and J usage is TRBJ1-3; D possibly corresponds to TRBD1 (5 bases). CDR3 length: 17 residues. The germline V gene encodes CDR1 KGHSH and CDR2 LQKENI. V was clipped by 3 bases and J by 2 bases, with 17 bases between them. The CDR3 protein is CASSPPGREAPGNTIYF. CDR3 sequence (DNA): TGTGCCAGCTCACCGCCAGGGAGGGAGGCGCCTGGAAACACCATATATTTT. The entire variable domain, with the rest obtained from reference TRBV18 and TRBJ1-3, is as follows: NAGVMQNPRHLVRRRGQEARLRCSPMKGHSHVYWYRQLPEEGLKFMVYLQKENIIDESGMPKERFSAEFPKEGPSILRIQQVVRGDSAAYFCASSPPGREAPGNTIYFGEGSWLTVV.

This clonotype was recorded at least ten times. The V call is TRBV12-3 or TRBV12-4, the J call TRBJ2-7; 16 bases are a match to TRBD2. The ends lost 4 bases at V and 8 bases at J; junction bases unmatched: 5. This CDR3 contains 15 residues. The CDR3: CASSSGLAGGGKQYF. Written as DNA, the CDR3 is TGTGCCAGCAGTTCGGGACTAGCGGGAGGGGGTAAGCAGTACTTC.

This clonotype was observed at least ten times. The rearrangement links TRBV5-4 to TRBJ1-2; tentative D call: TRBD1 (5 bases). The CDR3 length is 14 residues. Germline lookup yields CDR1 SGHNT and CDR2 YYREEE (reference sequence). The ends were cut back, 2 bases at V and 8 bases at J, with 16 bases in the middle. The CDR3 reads CASSFNPGGGGYTF. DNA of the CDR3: TGTGCCAGCAGCTTTAACCCCGGTGGGGGGGGCTACACCTTC. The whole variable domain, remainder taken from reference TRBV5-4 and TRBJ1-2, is ETGVTQSPTHLIKTRGQQVTLRCSSQSGHNTVSWYQQALGQGPQFIFQYYREEENGRGNFPPRFSGLQFPNYSSELNVNALELDDSALYLCASSFNPGGGGYTFGSGTRLTVV.

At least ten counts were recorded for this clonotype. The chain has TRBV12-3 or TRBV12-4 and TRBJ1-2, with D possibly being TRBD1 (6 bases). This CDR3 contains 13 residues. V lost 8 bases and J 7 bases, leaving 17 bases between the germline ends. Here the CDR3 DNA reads TGTGCCAGCCCCCCTGGGGGGGCGCGTGGCTACACCTTC. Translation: CASPPGGARGYTF.

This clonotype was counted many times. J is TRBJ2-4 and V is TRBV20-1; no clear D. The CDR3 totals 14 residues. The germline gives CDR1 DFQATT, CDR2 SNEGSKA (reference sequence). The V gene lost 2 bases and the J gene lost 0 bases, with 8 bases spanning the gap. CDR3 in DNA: TGCAGTGCTAGAACCCAGGTAGCCAAAAACATTCAGTACTTC. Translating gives CSARTQVAKNIQYF.

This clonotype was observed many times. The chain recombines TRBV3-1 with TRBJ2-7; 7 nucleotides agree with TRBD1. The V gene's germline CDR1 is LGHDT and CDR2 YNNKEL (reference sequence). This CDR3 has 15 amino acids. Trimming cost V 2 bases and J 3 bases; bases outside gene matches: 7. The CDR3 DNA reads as TGTGCCAGCAGCCAAACTTGGGACAGTAACTACGAGCAGTACTTC. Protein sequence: CASSQTWDSNYEQYF.

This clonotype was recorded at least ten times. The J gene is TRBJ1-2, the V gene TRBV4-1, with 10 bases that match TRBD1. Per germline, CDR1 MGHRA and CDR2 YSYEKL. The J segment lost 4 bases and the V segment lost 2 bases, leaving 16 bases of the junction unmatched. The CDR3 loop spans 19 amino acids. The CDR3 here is CASSQIRLGPGTGVYGYTF. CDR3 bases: TGCGCCAGCAGCCAAATTAGGCTCGGACCCGGGACAGGGGTCTATGGCTACACCTTC.